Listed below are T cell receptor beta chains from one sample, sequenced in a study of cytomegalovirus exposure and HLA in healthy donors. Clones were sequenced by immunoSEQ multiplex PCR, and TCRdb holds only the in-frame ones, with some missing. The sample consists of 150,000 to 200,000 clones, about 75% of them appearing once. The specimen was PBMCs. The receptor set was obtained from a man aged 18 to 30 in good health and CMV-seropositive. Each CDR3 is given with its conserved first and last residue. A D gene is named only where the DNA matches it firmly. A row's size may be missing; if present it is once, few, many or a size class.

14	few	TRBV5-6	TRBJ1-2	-	CASSLRGSNYGYTF	TGTGCCAGCAGCTTGAGAGGGAGTAACTATGGCTACACCTTC
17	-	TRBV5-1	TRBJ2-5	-	CASSLALGAPYQETQYF	TGCGCCAGCAGCTTGGCCCTGGGGGCTCCGTACCAAGAGACCCAGTACTTC
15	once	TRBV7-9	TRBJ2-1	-	CASSPAQVGYNEQFF	TGTGCCAGCAGCCCTGCACAGGTAGGATACAATGAGCAGTTCTTC
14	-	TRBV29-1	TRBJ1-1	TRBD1	CSVEGTGGDTEAFF	TGCAGCGTTGAAGGTACAGGGGGGGACACTGAAGCTTTCTTT
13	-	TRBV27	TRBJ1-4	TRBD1	CASRGTANEKLFF	TGTGCCAGCAGGGGGACAGCTAATGAAAAACTGTTTTTT
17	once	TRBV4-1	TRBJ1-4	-	CASSHTLRTATNEKLFF	TGCGCCAGCAGCCACACACTCCGGACAGCAACTAATGAAAAACTGTTTTTT
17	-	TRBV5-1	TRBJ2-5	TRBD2	CASSLGTSGRVGETQYF	TGCGCCAGCAGCTTGGGGACTAGCGGGAGGGTTGGAGAGACCCAGTACTTC
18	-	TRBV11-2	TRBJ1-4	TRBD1	CASSLGWDRGRGEEKLFF	TGTGCCAGCAGCTTAGGATGGGACAGGGGGCGAGGCGAGGAAAAACTGTTTTTT
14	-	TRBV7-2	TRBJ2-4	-	CASSLPFAKNIQYF	TGTGCCAGCAGCTTACCATTTGCGAAAAACATTCAGTACTTC
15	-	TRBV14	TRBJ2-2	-	CASSQVAVNTGELFF	TGTGCCAGCAGCCAAGTAGCGGTAAACACCGGGGAGCTGTTTTTT